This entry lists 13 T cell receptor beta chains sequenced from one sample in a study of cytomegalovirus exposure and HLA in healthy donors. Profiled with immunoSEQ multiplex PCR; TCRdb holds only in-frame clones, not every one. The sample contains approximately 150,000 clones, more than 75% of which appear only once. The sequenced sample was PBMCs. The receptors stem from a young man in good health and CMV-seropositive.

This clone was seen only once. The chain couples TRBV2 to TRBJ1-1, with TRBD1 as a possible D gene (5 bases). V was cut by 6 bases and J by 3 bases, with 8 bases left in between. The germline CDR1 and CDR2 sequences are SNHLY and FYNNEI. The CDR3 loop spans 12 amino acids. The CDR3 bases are TGTGCCAGCAGGTGGGGCCACACTGAAGCTTTCTTT. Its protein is CASRWGHTEAFF.

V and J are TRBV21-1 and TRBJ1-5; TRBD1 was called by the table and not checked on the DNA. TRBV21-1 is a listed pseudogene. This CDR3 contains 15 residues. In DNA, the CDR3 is TGTGCCAGCAGCAAACCCTTTACAGGGGATCAGCCCCAGCATTTT. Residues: CASSKPFTGDQPQHF.

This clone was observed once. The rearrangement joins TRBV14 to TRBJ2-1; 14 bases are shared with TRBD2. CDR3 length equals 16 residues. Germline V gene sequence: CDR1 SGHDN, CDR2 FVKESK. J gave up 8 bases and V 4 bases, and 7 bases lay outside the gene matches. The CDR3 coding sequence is TGTGCCAGCAGCCTCGGGACTAGCGGGAGAAAGTATGAGCAGTTCTTC. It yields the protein CASSLGTSGRKYEQFF.

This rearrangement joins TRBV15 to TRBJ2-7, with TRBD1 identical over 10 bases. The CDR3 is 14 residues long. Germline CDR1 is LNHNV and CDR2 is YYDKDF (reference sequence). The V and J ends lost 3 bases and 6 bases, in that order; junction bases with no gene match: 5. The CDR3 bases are TGTGCCACCAGCAGGGGGACAGGGGTGGGCGAGCAGTACTTC. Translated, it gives CATSRGTGVGEQYF. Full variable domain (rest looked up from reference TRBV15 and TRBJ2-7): DAMVIQNPRYQVTQFGKPVTLSCSQTLNHNVMYWYQQKSSQAPKLLFHYYDKDFNNEADTPDNFQSRRPNTSFCFLDIRSPGLGDTAMYLCATSRGTGVGEQYFGPGTRLTVT.

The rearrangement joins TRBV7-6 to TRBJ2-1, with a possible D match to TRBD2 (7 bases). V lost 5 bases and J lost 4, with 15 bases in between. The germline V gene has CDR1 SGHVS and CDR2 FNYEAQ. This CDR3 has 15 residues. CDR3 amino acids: CASSPGGGGYNEQFF. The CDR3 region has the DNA TGTGCCAGCAGCCCGGGAGGAGGGGGTTACAATGAGCAGTTCTTC. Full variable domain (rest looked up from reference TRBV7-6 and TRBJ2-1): GAGVSQSPRYKVTKRGQDVALRCDPISGHVSLYWYRQALGQGPEFLTYFNYEAQQDKSGLPNDRFSAERPEGSISTLTIQRTEQRDSAMYRCASSPGGGGYNEQFFGPGTRLTVL.

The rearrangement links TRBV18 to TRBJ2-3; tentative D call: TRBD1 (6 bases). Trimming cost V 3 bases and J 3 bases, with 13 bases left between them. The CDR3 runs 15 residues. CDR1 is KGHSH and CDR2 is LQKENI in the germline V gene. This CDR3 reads CASSPQGLLTDTQYF. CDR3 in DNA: TGTGCCAGCTCACCGCAGGGGCTGCTAACAGATACGCAGTATTTT.

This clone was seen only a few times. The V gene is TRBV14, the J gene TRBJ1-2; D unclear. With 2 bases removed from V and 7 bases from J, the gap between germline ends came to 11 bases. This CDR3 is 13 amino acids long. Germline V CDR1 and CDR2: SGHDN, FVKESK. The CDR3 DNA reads TGTGCCAGCAGCCAATACACCGGGAGTGGCTACACCTTC. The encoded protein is CASSQYTGSGYTF.

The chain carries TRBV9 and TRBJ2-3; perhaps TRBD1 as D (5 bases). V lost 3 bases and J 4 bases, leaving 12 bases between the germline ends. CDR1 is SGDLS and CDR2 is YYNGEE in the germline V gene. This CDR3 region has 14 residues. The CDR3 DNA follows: TGTGCCAGCAGCGCCAGGGTTCCCGCAGATACGCAGTATTTT. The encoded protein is CASSARVPADTQYF.

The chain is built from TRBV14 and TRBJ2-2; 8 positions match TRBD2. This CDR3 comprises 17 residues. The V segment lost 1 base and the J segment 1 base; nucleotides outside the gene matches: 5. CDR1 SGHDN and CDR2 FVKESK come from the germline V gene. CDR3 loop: CASSQGGLVRNTGELFF. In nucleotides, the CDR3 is TGTGCCAGCAGCCAAGGGGGACTAGTGAGGAACACCGGGGAGCTGTTTTTT.

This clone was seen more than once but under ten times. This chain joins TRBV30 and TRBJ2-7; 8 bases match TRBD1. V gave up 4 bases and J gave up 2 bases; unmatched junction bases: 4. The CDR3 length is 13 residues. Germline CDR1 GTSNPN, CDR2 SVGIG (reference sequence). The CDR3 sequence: CAWKGTGTYEQYF. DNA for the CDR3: TGTGCCTGGAAGGGGACAGGTACCTACGAGCAGTACTTC.

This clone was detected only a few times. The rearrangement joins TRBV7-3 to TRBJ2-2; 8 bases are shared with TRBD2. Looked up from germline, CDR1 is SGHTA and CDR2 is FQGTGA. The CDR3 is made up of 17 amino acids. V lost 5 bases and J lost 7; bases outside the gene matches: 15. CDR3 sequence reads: CASSPNYYSGKDGELFF. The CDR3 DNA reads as TGTGCCAGCAGCCCGAACTATTATAGCGGGAAAGACGGGGAGCTGTTTTTT.

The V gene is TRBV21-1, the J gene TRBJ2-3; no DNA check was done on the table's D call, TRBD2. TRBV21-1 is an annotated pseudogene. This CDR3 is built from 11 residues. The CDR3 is CASSNADTQYF. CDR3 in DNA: TGTGCCAGCAGCAACGCAGATACGCAGTATTTT.

The CDR3 loop reads CASSSRQGNYGYTF. The CDR3 nucleotides are TGCGCCAGCAGCTCTCGACAGGGTAACTATGGCTACACCTTC. The rearrangement joins TRBV5-1 to TRBJ1-2; 7 nucleotides match TRBD1. V lost 3 bases and J lost 1; bases outside the gene matches: 3. CDR3 length equals 14 residues. Germline V lookup: CDR1 SGHRS, CDR2 YFSETQ.